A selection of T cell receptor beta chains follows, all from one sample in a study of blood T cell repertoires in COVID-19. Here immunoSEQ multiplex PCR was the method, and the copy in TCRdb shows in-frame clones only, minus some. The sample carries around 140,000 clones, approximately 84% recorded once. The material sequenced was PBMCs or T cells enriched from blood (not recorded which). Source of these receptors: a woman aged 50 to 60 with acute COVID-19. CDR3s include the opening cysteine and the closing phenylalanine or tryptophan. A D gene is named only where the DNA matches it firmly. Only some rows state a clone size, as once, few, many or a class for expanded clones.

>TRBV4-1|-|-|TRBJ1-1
CASSQGGRANTEAFF
TGCGCCAGCAGCCAAGGCGGCAGGGCTAACACTGAAGCTTTCTTT
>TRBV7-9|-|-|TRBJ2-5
CASSLSGAGVAETQYF
TGTGCCAGCAGCTTAAGCGGAGCAGGGGTGGCAGAGACCCAGTACTTC
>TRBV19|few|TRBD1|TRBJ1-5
CASTGQGDQPQHF
TGTGCCAGTACGGGCCAGGGGGATCAGCCCCAGCATTTT
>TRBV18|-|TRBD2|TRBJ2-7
CASSPSGTSEISYEQYF
TGTGCCAGCTCACCATCGGGGACTAGCGAGATCTCCTACGAGCAGTACTTC
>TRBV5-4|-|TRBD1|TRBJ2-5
CASSGTGGEETQYF
TGTGCCAGCAGCGGGACAGGGGGCGAAGAGACCCAGTACTTC
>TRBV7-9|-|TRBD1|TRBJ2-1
CASSLIGTGGYNEQFF
TGTGCCAGCAGCCTCATCGGGACAGGGGGCTACAATGAGCAGTTCTTC
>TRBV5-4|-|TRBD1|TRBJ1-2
CASSQQTGTHGYTF
TGTGCCAGCAGCCAACAGACAGGGACTCATGGCTACACCTTC
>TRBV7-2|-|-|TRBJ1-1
CASSYAGVRNTEAFF
TGTGCCAGCAGCTATGCAGGGGTTCGTAACACTGAAGCTTTCTTT
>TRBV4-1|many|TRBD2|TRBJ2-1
CASSRGSSGDGEQFF
TGCGCCAGCAGCCGCGGGTCTAGCGGGGACGGTGAGCAGTTCTTC
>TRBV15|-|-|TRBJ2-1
CATSRGGRNSYNEQFF
TGTGCCACCAGCAGAGGGGGCCGCAACTCCTACAATGAGCAGTTCTTC
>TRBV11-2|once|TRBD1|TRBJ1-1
CASSRTGGTEAFF
TGTGCCAGCAGCAGGACAGGGGGCACTGAAGCTTTCTTT
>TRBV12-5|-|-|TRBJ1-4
CASGLTQRNEKLFF
TGTGCTAGTGGTTTGACGCAGCGGAATGAAAAACTGTTTTTT
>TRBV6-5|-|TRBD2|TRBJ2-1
CASGRTSGRDGEQFF
TGTGCCAGCGGCCGGACTAGCGGGAGAGATGGTGAGCAGTTCTTC
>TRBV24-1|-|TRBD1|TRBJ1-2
CATSDFVGGGYTF
TGTGCCACCAGTGATTTCGTAGGGGGCGGCTACACCTTC
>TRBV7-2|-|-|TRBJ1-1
CASSLGREPEAFF
TGTGCCAGCAGCTTAGGTCGGGAACCTGAAGCTTTCTTT
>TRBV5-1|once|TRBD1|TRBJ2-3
CASGIGTGHTDTQYF
TGCGCCAGCGGAATCGGGACAGGGCACACAGATACGCAGTATTTT
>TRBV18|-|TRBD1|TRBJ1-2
CASSPSGTGTYGYTF
TGTGCCAGCTCACCAAGCGGGACAGGGACATATGGCTACACCTTC
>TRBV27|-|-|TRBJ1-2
CASSLSGRPGYTF
TGTGCCAGCAGTTTATCGGGCAGGCCCGGCTACACCTTC
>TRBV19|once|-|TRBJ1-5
CASRIAGGGGNQPQHF
TGTGCCAGTAGGATCGCTGGCGGAGGAGGCAATCAGCCCCAGCATTTT
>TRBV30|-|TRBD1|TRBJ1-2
CAWTQRGPHTF
TGTGCCTGGACCCAGAGGGGGCCTCACACCTTC
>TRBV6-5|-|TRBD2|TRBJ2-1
CASSSGGLAAYNEQFF
TGTGCCAGCAGTTCCGGGGGACTAGCAGCTTACAATGAGCAGTTCTTC
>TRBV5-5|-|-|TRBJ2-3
CASSLLPSYLDTQYF
TGTGCCAGCAGCTTGTTACCGTCCTATCTGGATACGCAGTATTTT